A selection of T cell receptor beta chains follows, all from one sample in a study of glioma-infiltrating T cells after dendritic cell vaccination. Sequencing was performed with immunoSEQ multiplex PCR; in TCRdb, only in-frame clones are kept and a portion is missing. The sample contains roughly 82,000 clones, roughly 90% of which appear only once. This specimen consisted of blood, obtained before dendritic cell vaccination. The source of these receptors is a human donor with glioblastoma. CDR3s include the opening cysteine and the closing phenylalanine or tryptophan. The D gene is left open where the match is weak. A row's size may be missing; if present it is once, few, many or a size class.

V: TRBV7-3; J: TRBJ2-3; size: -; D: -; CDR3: CASSFMPGTDTQYF; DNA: TGTGCCAGCAGCTTCATGCCAGGCACAGATACGCAGTATTTT
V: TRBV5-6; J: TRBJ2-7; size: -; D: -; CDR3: CASSLWGESYEQYF; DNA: TGTGCCAGCAGCTTATGGGGGGAGTCCTACGAGCAGTACTTC
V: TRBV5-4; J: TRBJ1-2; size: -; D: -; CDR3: CASSLNPQGGYGYTF; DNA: TGTGCCAGCAGCTTGAATCCCCAGGGCGGCTATGGCTACACCTTC
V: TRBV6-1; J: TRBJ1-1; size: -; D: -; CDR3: CASSEVNRSEAFF; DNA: TGTGCCAGCAGTGAAGTGAACAGGTCTGAAGCTTTCTTT
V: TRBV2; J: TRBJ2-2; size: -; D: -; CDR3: CASGQQANTGELFF; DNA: TGTGCCAGCGGGCAACAAGCGAACACCGGGGAGCTGTTTTTT
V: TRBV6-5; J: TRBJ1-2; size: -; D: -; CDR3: CASSYSSTGVSRGYTF; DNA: TGTGCCAGCAGTTACTCGAGCACGGGGGTCTCTCGGGGCTACACCTTC
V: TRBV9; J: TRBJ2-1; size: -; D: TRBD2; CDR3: CASSGGLLAGTDNEQFF; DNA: TGTGCCAGCAGCGGGGGTTTACTAGCGGGGACGGACAATGAGCAGTTCTTC
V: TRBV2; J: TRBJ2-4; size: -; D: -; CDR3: CASSPGSLNIQYF; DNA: TGTGCCAGCAGTCCAGGGTCCCTAAACATTCAGTACTTC
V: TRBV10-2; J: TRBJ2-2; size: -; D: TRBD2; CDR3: CASSWTSGGPGELFF; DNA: TGCGCCAGCAGTTGGACTAGCGGGGGTCCCGGGGAGCTGTTTTTT
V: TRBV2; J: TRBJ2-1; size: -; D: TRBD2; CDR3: CASSERLAGYFNEQFF; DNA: TGTGCCAGCAGTGAACGACTAGCGGGCTATTTTAATGAGCAGTTCTTC
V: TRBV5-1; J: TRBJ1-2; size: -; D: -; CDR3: CASSSTGSYGYTF; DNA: TGCGCCAGCAGCTCGACAGGCTCCTATGGCTACACCTTC
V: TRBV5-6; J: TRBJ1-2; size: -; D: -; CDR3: CASSPTDSLLWGYTF; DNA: TGTGCCAGCAGTCCGACCGACAGTCTCCTTTGGGGCTACACCTTC
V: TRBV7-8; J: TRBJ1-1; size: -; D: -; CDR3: CASSLSGSTEAFF; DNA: TGTGCCAGCAGCTTATCGGGGTCCACTGAAGCTTTCTTT
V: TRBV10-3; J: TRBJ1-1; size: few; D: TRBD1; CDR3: CAIRTGENTEAFF; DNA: TGTGCCATCCGGACAGGGGAGAACACTGAAGCTTTCTTT
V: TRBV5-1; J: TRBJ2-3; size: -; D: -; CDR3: CASSLTGSATDTQYF; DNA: TGCGCCAGCAGCTTGACGGGGTCTGCCACAGATACGCAGTATTTT
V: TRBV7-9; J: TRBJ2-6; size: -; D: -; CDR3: CASSFSGPNVLTF; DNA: TGTGCCAGCAGCTTTAGTGGTCCCAACGTCCTGACTTTC
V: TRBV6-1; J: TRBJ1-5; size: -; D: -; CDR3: CASSEAPRGYPDQPQHF; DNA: TGTGCCAGCAGTGAAGCCCCTAGGGGTTACCCTGATCAGCCCCAGCATTTT
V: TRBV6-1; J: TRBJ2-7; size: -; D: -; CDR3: CASTRWGTYEQYF; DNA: TGTGCCAGCACCCGATGGGGGACATACGAGCAGTACTTC
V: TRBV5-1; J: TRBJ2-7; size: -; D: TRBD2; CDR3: CASSSGLAGTTYEQYF; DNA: TGCGCCAGCAGCTCGGGACTAGCGGGGACAACCTACGAGCAGTACTTC
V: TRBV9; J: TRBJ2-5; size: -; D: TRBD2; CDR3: CASSELAGAQETQYF; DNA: TGTGCCAGCAGCGAACTAGCGGGGGCCCAAGAGACCCAGTACTTC
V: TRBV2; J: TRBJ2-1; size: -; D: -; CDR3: CASTRDGTVNNEQFF; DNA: TGTGCCAGCACCCGGGACGGGACTGTTAACAATGAGCAGTTCTTC
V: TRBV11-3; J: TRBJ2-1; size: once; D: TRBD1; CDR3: CASTTGVNEQFF; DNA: TGTGCCAGCACCACAGGGGTCAATGAGCAGTTCTTC
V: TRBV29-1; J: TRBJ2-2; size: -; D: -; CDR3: CSATTYANTGELFF; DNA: TGCAGCGCAACGACATACGCGAACACCGGGGAGCTGTTTTTT
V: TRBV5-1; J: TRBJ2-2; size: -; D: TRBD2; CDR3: CASSLDLAGGNTGELFF; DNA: TGCGCCAGCAGCTTGGATCTAGCGGGAGGTAACACCGGGGAGCTGTTTTTT
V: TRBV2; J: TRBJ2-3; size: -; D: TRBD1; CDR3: CASIWGTARGTDTQYF; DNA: TGTGCCAGCATTTGGGGGACAGCAAGGGGCACAGATACGCAGTATTTT
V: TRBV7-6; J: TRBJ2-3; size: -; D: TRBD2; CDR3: CASSSITSGSADTQYF; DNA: TGTGCCAGCAGTTCTATTACTAGCGGGAGTGCAGATACGCAGTATTTT